This TCR beta chain was observed in a study of blood T cells in healthy people across ages. Study in general: Roughly one uniquely barcoded beta molecule per two T cells was captured.

CDR1 KGHDR and CDR2 SFDVKD come from the germline V gene. The J segment lost 0 bases and the V segment lost 1 base, leaving 5 bases of the junction unmatched. CDR3 size: 17 residues. Study-wide findings and caveats: Total diversity from one million sequenced T cells was likely underestimated.

A second about 7 to 12 cycle PCR used barcoded and J-beta primers. TCRdb reprocessed the 5' RACE reads via MiXCR and lists one record per CDR3 protein. The sample lists approximately 850,000 distinct CDR3 sequences; roughly 60% were seen once. Peripheral blood samples of approximately 10 milliliters were drawn from each donor. Isolation of PBMCs gave at least 7 million cells per sample. About this clonotype itself: The antigen remains undetermined.

J is TRBJ2-1 and V is TRBV24-1, with TRBD2 identical over 7 bases. This TCR came from a man younger than 45 in good health. Input material: blood. CDR3 sequence (DNA): TGTGCCACCAGTGATTTTACTAGCGCTAGCTCCTACAATGAGCAGTTCTTC. Protein sequence: CATSDFTSASSYNEQFF.